The 10 T cell receptor beta chains presented below share a single source sample, sequenced in a study of identifying expanded T cells in peripheral blood. Method: immunoSEQ multiplex PCR; TCRdb's copy keeps in-frame clones and lacks some. The sample records 100,000 to 150,000 clones, roughly 82% being singletons. The sequenced sample consisted of blood. Receptor source: a person aged 18-70 years in good health.

The rearrangement joins TRBV4-2 to TRBJ2-1; possibly TRBD1 for D (6 bases). The germline V gene encodes CDR1 LGHNA and CDR2 YNFKEQ. V was clipped by 4 bases and J by 4 bases, with 14 bases between them. The CDR3 runs 15 residues. CDR3 nucleotides: TGTGCCAGCAGCCCCTTAGGGGGTTTTTACAATGAGCAGTTCTTC. It yields the protein CASSPLGGFYNEQFF.

This clone was detected once. The V and J genes are TRBV9 and TRBJ2-7; no clear D gene. V gave up 0 bases and J gave up 4 bases, with 17 bases separating them. Germline values: CDR1 SGDLS, CDR2 YYNGEE. This CDR3 spans 16 amino acids. The DNA for the CDR3 is TGTGCCAGCAGCGTAGGGAGAGAGGCCGCTTGGTACGAGCAGTACTTC. Translating it yields CASSVGREAAWYEQYF.

The chain combines TRBV4-3 with TRBJ2-2, with D maybe TRBD1 (5 bases). Germline V lookup: CDR1 LGHNA, CDR2 YSLEER. The V and J ends lost 2 bases and 1 base respectively, with 14 bases between them. The CDR3 consists of 17 residues. The CDR3 reads CASSQTLSRGNTGELFF. The CDR3 DNA follows: TGCGCCAGCAGCCAAACCCTATCTAGGGGGAACACCGGGGAGCTGTTTTTT.

The chain joins TRBV6-1 to TRBJ1-1, with 8 nucleotides matching TRBD1. This CDR3 is 14 amino acids long. In germline, CDR1 is MNHNS, CDR2 SASEGT. Trimming at V came to 6 bases and at J to 1 base, leaving 4 bases not matched to a gene. The CDR3 DNA reads TGTGCCAGCAGCCCAGGGGGCCGGAACACTGAAGCTTTCTTT. It yields the protein CASSPGGRNTEAFF.

The chain links TRBV5-1 to TRBJ2-5, with D hard to call. This CDR3 spans 13 amino acids. Trimming cost V 4 bases and J 3 bases, with 10 bases left between them. Germline assignment: CDR1 SGHRS and CDR2 YFSETQ. The CDR3 region has the DNA TGCGCCAGCAGCCCCGACAAGAAAGAGACCCAGTACTTC. Encoded protein: CASSPDKKETQYF.

The rearrangement joins TRBV4-3 to TRBJ2-7, with TRBD1 identical over 9 bases. CDR1 LGHNA and CDR2 YSLEER come from the germline V gene. This CDR3 is built from 16 residues. Germline trimming cut 0 bases from V and 2 bases from J; bases unmatched to any gene: 5. CDR3: CASSQDTGGSAYEQYF. As DNA, the CDR3 is TGCGCCAGCAGCCAAGACACAGGGGGCTCTGCCTACGAGCAGTACTTC.

The rearrangement joins TRBV4-3 to TRBJ2-5, with D unresolved. From germline, CDR1 is LGHNA and CDR2 YSLEER. Trimming removed 4 bases at V and 5 bases at J, with 11 bases between. The length of the CDR3 is 13 residues. The CDR3 sequence is CASSLELGETQYF. The CDR3 bases are TGCGCCAGCAGCCTCGAGTTGGGGGAGACCCAGTACTTC.

The chain recombines TRBV6-1 with TRBJ1-2; D might be TRBD1 (6 bases). Germline V gene data show CDR1 as MNHNS and CDR2 as SASEGT. The CDR3 consists of 15 residues. V lost 0 bases to trimming and J lost 2 bases, with 10 bases between them. CDR3 protein: CASSEASRGNYGYTF. DNA of the CDR3: TGTGCCAGCAGTGAAGCCAGCAGGGGCAACTATGGCTACACCTTC.

This clone was seen a handful of times. The chain recombines TRBV30 with TRBJ2-3, with a possible D match to TRBD1 (6 bases). CDR1 is GTSNPN, CDR2 SVGIG, per germline (reference sequence). With 1 base removed from V and 5 bases from J, the gap between germline ends came to 19 bases. CDR3 length: 16 residues. The CDR3 protein is CAWSGPTGMRKDTQYF. The DNA of the CDR3 is TGTGCCTGGAGTGGACCTACAGGGATGAGAAAAGATACGCAGTATTTT.

The V call is TRBV18, the J call TRBJ1-5; D is unclear. The germline V gene has CDR1 KGHSH and CDR2 LQKENI. Trimming took off 3 bases at V and 6 bases at J, with 15 bases between the two ends. This CDR3 is built from 15 residues. The chain's CDR3 is CASSPRAAGAQPQHF. As DNA, the CDR3 is TGTGCCAGCTCACCTAGGGCAGCCGGTGCTCAGCCCCAGCATTTT.